This is a list of T cell receptor beta chains from one sample in a study of T-cell reconstitution after alpha-beta-depleted transplantation in children. TCRdb re-analysed the PCR reads in MiXCR, keeping a single row per CDR3 protein. The table lists hundreds of thousands of distinct CDR3 sequences, over 15% of them singletons. The sequencing here drew on PBMCs from the stem cell graft donor, taken from the stem cell graft. The receptors come from a human donor who donated a stem cell graft to a child with acute myeloid leukemia. The CDR3 runs from the conserved cysteine through the conserved F or W. D genes are given only for firm matches. The size of a clone is reported for some rows only, either as once, few or many, or as a class for expanded clones.

J	D	size	V	CDR3	DNA
TRBJ2-7	-	few	TRBV10-3	CAIGGRSSYEQYF	TGTGCCATCGGTGGCAGAAGCTCCTACGAGCAGTACTTC
TRBJ1-1	-	many	TRBV29-1	CSAVGGSGEGRSNTEAFF	TGCAGCGCCGTCGGAGGCTCAGGGGAGGGGCGATCGAACACTGAAGCTTTCTTT
TRBJ2-3	-	many	TRBV20-1	CSAGPGQTFPDTQYF	TGCAGTGCTGGACCGGGACAAACTTTTCCGGATACGCAGTATTTT
TRBJ2-1	-	-	TRBV5-1	CASSLAGQENSYNEQFF	TGCGCCAGCAGCTTGGCCGGCCAGGAGAATTCCTACAATGAGCAGTTCTTC
TRBJ2-4	-	-	TRBV20-1	CSARGDGLAKNIQYF	TGCAGTGCTAGAGGGGACGGTCTAGCCAAAAACATTCAGTACTTC
TRBJ1-1	TRBD1	few	TRBV2	CASGTGRTEAFF	TGTGCCAGCGGGACAGGGAGGACTGAAGCTTTCTTT
TRBJ2-7	TRBD1	many	TRBV6-5	CASSYSGQGVGEQYF	TGTGCCAGCAGTTACTCAGGACAGGGGGTGGGTGAGCAGTACTTC
TRBJ1-2	TRBD1	-	TRBV12-3/TRBV12-4	CASSSSGGTVHYGYTF	TGTGCCAGCAGTTCCAGTGGTGGGACAGTCCACTATGGCTACACCTTC
TRBJ1-5	-	-	TRBV20-1	CSAPDEGPATQHF	TGCAGTGCTCCGGACGAGGGGCCCGCAACCCAGCATTTT
TRBJ2-5	-	-	TRBV5-6	CASSLGGLRRETQYF	TGTGCCAGCAGCTTAGGAGGGCTCCGCCGGGAGACCCAGTACTTC
TRBJ2-1	-	many	TRBV24-1	CATSDTGNEQFF	TGTGCCACCAGTGATACAGGGAATGAGCAGTTCTTC
TRBJ1-2	-	few	TRBV20-1	CSARDRIGGGYTF	TGCAGTGCTAGAGATCGGATCGGGGGTGGCTACACCTTC
TRBJ2-1	TRBD1	few	TRBV25-1	CASSDRGRGSYNEQFF	TGTGCCAGCAGTGACAGGGGGCGAGGTTCCTACAATGAGCAGTTCTTC
TRBJ1-1	-	-	TRBV2	CASSDEGTRNTEAFF	TGTGCCAGCAGTGACGAGGGAACCCGGAACACTGAAGCTTTCTTT
TRBJ2-3	TRBD1	-	TRBV24-1	CATSDLTGTGKRDTQYF	TGTGCCACCAGTGACTTGACCGGGACAGGGAAGCGAGATACGCAGTATTTT
TRBJ2-3	-	-	TRBV20-1	CSARAGGTGQKSDTQYF	TGCAGTGCTAGAGCCGGCGGCACGGGACAAAAATCAGATACGCAGTATTTT
TRBJ2-1	-	many	TRBV6-1	CASRPLEGYLSYNEQFF	TGTGCCAGCAGACCCCTAGAAGGTTACCTCTCCTACAATGAGCAGTTCTTC
TRBJ2-7	-	many	TRBV6-2/TRBV6-3	CASSYPGATYEQYF	TGTGCCAGCAGTTACCCGGGGGCGACCTACGAGCAGTACTTC
TRBJ1-4	TRBD1	few	TRBV11-2	CASSRTGGGEKLFF	TGTGCCAGCAGCCGGACAGGGGGAGGTGAAAAACTGTTTTTT
TRBJ1-2	-	many	TRBV12-3/TRBV12-4	CASRPGTHYGYTF	TGTGCCAGCAGACCCGGGACCCACTATGGCTACACCTTC
TRBJ1-5	TRBD1	many	TRBV6-5	CASSYSQGRQPQHF	TGTGCCAGCAGTTACTCACAGGGGAGGCAGCCCCAGCATTTT
TRBJ2-3	-	many	TRBV5-6	CASSLAPVKGRTDTQYF	TGTGCCAGCAGCTTGGCCCCCGTAAAAGGTCGCACAGATACGCAGTATTTT
TRBJ2-5	TRBD1	many	TRBV12-3/TRBV12-4	CASSSFRGSGETQYF	TGTGCCAGCAGTTCGTTCAGGGGGTCGGGCGAGACCCAGTACTTC
TRBJ2-1	-	many	TRBV29-1	CSVAWREFNEQFF	TGCAGCGTTGCGTGGAGGGAGTTTAATGAGCAGTTCTTC
TRBJ1-2	-	few	TRBV7-2	CASSLESVLYGYTF	TGTGCCAGCAGCTTAGAGTCCGTTCTCTATGGCTACACCTTC
TRBJ1-5	-	many	TRBV20-1	CSATFDRYNQPQHF	TGCAGTGCCACTTTTGACAGGTATAATCAGCCCCAGCATTTT
TRBJ2-1	TRBD2	many	TRBV4-2	CASSQGTSGGDEQFF	TGTGCCAGCAGCCAAGGCACTAGCGGGGGCGATGAGCAGTTCTTC
TRBJ2-1	-	many	TRBV20-1	CSARDHLNIAQVNEQFF	TGCAGTGCTAGAGATCACCTAAACATAGCACAGGTCAATGAGCAGTTCTTC
TRBJ2-3	-	few	TRBV7-2	CASSSPVSTDTQYF	TGTGCCAGCAGCTCACCGGTCAGCACAGATACGCAGTATTTT
TRBJ1-1	TRBD1	-	TRBV5-1	CASSSTGGWTEAFF	TGCGCCAGCAGCTCGACAGGGGGCTGGACTGAAGCTTTCTTT
TRBJ2-4	-	-	TRBV15	CATSRDRDLAKNIQYF	TGTGCCACCAGCAGAGACAGAGACCTAGCCAAAAACATTCAGTACTTC
TRBJ2-3	-	-	TRBV5-1	CASSPRPGAITDTQYF	TGCGCCAGCAGCCCCCGGCCAGGGGCAATCACAGATACGCAGTATTTT
TRBJ1-1	-	-	TRBV28	CASSPPRGQVMNTEAYF	TGTGCCAGCAGTCCCCCCCGGGGGCAGGTCATGAACACTGAAGCTTACTTT
TRBJ2-1	-	-	TRBV4-2	CASSHNRDSYNEQFF	TGTGCCAGCAGCCACAACCGAGATTCCTACAATGAGCAGTTCTTC
TRBJ2-5	TRBD1	-	TRBV7-9	CASSLKQGAGETQYF	TGTGCCAGCAGCTTAAAACAGGGGGCAGGAGAGACCCAGTACTTC
TRBJ1-1	-	-	TRBV5-4	CASSPATDVIEAFF	TGTGCCAGCAGCCCTGCGACGGACGTCATTGAAGCTTTCTTT
TRBJ2-5	-	few	TRBV7-6	CASSHRDGQETQYF	TGTGCCAGCAGTCATCGGGACGGCCAAGAGACCCAGTACTTC
TRBJ2-1	-	many	TRBV7-2	CASSWTSREQFF	TGTGCCAGCAGTTGGACCTCTCGGGAGCAGTTCTTC
TRBJ2-1	TRBD2	-	TRBV20-1	CCARDLSSGARYNEQFF	TGCTGTGCTAGAGATCTGTCTAGCGGGGCTAGATACAATGAGCAGTTCTTC
TRBJ1-1	-	many	TRBV20-1	CSARDLGAENTEAFF	TGCAGTGCTAGAGACTTGGGGGCAGAGAACACTGAAGCTTTCTTT
TRBJ2-3	-	few	TRBV6-6	CASLKDPTDTQYF	TGTGCCAGTCTAAAGGACCCCACAGATACGCAGTATTTT
TRBJ2-1	-	many	TRBV6-2/TRBV6-3	CASSTDPASGSESSYNEQFF	TGTGCCAGCAGTACCGACCCCGCTTCTGGTTCCGAAAGCTCCTACAATGAGCAGTTCTTC
TRBJ2-2	-	few	TRBV2	CASRWTDANTGELFF	TGTGCCAGCAGATGGACAGACGCGAACACCGGGGAGCTGTTTTTT
TRBJ2-3	TRBD2	many	TRBV20-1	CSPGLAGSDTQYF	TGCAGTCCGGGACTAGCGGGGTCGGATACGCAGTATTTT
TRBJ2-3	-	few	TRBV7-8	CASSLIPREQYF	TGTGCCAGCAGCTTAATCCCCAGGGAGCAGTATTTT
TRBJ1-2	-	many	TRBV29-1	CSVERQASYGYTF	TGCAGCGTTGAACGGCAAGCCTCATATGGCTACACCTTC
TRBJ2-1	-	many	TRBV15	CATSRDTGTGAYNEQFF	TGTGCCACCAGCAGAGACACCGGGACCGGGGCATACAATGAGCAGTTCTTC
TRBJ1-5	TRBD1	many	TRBV20-1	CSAQDRENQPQHF	TGCAGTGCCCAGGACAGGGAAAATCAGCCCCAGCATTTT
TRBJ2-7	-	once	TRBV7-6	CASSVREQGYEQYF	TGTGCCAGCAGCGTCCGGGAACAAGGTTACGAGCAGTACTTC
TRBJ2-7	TRBD1	few	TRBV6-2/TRBV6-3	CASRETRTGYYEQYF	TGTGCCAGCAGAGAGACCCGGACAGGTTATTACGAGCAGTACTTC
TRBJ2-2	-	few	TRBV7-9	CASSPADGELFF	TGTGCCAGCAGCCCCGCCGACGGGGAGCTGTTTTTT
TRBJ2-3	TRBD2	-	TRBV5-1	CASSPGLAGGPDTQYF	TGCGCCAGCAGCCCGGGACTAGCGGGGGGGCCAGATACGCAGTATTTT